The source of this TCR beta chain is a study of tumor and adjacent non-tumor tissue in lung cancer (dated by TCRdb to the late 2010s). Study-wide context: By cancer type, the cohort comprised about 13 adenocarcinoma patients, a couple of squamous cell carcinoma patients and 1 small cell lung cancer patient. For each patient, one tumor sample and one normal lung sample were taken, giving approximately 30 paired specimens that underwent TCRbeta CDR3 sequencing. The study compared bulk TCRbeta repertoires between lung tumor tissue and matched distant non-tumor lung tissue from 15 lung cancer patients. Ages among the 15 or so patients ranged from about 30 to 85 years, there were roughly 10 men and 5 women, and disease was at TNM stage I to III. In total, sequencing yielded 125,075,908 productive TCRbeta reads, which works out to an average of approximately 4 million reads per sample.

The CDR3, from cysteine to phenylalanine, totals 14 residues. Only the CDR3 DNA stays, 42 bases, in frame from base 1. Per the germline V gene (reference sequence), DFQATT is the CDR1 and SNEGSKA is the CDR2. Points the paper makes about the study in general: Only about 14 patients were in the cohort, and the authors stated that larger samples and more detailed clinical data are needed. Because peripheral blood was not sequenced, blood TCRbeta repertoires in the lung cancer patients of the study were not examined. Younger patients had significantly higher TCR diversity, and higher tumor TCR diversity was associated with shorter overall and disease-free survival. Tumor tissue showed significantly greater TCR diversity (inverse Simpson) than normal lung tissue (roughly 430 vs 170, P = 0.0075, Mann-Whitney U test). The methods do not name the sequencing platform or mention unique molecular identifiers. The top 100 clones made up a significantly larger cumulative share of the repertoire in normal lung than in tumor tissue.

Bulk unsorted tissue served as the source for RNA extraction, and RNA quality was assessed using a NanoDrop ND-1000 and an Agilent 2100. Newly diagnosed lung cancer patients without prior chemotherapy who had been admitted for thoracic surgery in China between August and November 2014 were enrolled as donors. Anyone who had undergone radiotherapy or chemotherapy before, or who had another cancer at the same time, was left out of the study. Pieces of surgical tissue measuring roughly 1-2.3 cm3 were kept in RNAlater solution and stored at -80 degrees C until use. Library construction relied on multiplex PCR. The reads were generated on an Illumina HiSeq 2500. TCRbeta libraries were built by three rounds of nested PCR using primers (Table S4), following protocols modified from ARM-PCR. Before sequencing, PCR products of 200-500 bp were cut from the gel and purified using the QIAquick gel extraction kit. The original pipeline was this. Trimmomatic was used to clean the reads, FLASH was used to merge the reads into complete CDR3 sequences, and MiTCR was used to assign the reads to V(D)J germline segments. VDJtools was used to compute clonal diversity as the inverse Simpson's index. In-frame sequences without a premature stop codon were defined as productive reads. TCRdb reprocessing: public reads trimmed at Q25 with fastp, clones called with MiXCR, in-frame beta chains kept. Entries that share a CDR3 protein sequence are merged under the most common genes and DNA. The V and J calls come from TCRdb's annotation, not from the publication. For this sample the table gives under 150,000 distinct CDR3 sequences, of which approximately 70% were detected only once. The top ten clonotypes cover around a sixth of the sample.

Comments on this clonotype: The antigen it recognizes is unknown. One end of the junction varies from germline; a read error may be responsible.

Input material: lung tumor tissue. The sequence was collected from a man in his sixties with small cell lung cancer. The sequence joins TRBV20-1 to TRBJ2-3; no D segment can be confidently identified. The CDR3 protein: CTASTESGTDTQYF. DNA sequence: TGCACTGCTTCGACCGAGTCCGGCACAGATACGCAGTATTTT.